This T cell receptor beta chain emerged from a study of blood T cell repertoires in COVID-19. At the level of the study: T cells, B-cell-depleted T cells, or PBMCs supplied cDNA or gDNA.

V was pared by 2 bases and J by 9 bases, with 17 bases between. Per germline, CDR1 SGHTA and CDR2 FQGNSA. The CDR3 is 16 amino acids. Study processing details: Cell counts per sample came from amplifying reference gene primers. Clones were read by immunoSEQ multiplex PCR, and TCRdb kept only the in-frame ones, dropping some. D and trimming come from the DNA, and the V and J calls and clone size come from that table. The table records about 170,000 clones, 85% to 90% of them present only once. Sequenced: peripheral blood. This receptor was identified in a man aged 50 or older who had recovered from COVID-19. This chain uses TRBV7-2 with TRBJ1-6, with D maybe TRBD1 (6 bases). The CDR3 spells CASSLSLRGGGSPLHF. Written as DNA, the CDR3 is TGTGCCAGCAGCTTAAGCCTCAGGGGCGGGGGTTCACCCCTCCACTTT. The variable domain in full, completed from reference TRBV7-2 and TRBJ1-6, reads GAGVSQSPSNKVTEKGKDVELRCDPISGHTALYWYRQSLGQGLEFLIYFQGNSAPDKSGLPSDRFSAERTGGSVSTLTIQRTQQEDSAVYLCASSLSLRGGGSPLHFGNGTRLTVT.